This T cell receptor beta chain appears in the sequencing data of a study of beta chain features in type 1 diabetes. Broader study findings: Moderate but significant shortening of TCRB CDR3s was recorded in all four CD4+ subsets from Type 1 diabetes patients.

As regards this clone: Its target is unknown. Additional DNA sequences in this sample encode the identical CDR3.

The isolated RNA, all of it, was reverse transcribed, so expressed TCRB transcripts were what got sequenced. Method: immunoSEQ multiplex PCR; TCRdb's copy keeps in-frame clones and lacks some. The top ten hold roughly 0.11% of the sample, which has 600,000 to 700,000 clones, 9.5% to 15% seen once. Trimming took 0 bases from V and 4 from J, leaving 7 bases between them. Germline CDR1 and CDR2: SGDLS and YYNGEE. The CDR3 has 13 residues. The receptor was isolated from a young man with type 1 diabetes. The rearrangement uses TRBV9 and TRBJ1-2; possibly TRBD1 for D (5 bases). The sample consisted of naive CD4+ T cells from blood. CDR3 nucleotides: TGTGCCAGCAGCGTAGGGCAGGGCTATGGCTACACCTTC. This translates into CASSVGQGYGYTF.